This passage covers 13 T cell receptor beta chains from one sample sequenced in a study of shared clonotypes between healthy human individuals. The method was immunoSEQ multiplex PCR; TCRdb's version includes in-frame clones alone and lacks a portion of them. The data contain a few million clones, approximately 93% of them singletons. The sample was naive CD4+ T cells from PBMCs. Indicated subset: CD45RA+ positively selected. The receptors come from a man aged 18 to 35 in good health. Some clones in this sample may be carry-over from other donors' samples.

This chain connects TRBV6-1 to TRBJ1-4, with TRBD1 matching 10 bases. V was clipped by 3 bases and J by 1 base; unmatched bases: 5. CDR3 size: 17 residues. Per germline, CDR1 MNHNS and CDR2 SASEGT. CDR3 DNA: TGTGCCAGCAGTGACCGGGACAGGGGCCTAACTAATGAAAAACTGTTTTTT. Translating it yields CASSDRDRGLTNEKLFF.

The V gene is TRBV5-1, the J gene TRBJ2-1; 9 nucleotides match TRBD1. The CDR3 totals 14 residues. Trimming cost V 8 bases and J 2 bases; bases outside gene matches: 5. Germline CDR1 is SGHRS and CDR2 is YFSETQ. The CDR3 region has the DNA TGCGCCAGTACCGGACAGGGGACCTACAATGAGCAGTTCTTC. It yields the protein CASTGQGTYNEQFF.

V gene TRBV11-2 combines with J gene TRBJ2-7; 8 nucleotides match TRBD2. V was pared by 4 bases and J by 5 bases, with 10 bases of the junction left unmatched. There are 15 residues in the CDR3. Germline lookup yields CDR1 SGHAT and CDR2 FQNNGV. For the CDR3, the DNA is TGTGCCAGCAGCTCCCACCAAGCGGGAGTCGACGAGCAGTACTTC. Its protein product is CASSSHQAGVDEQYF.

As concerns this clone: The sample carries other DNA sequences with the same CDR3. The chain couples TRBV28 to TRBJ1-2; TRBD1 matches 10 bases. Germline-derived CDR1 and CDR2 are MDHEN and SYDVKM. Trimming took 4 bases from V and 3 from J; bases not matched to a gene: 2. The CDR3 sequence is 14 residues long. This chain's CDR3 is CASSYGTGDYGYTF. As DNA, the CDR3 is TGTGCCAGCAGTTATGGGACAGGGGACTATGGCTACACCTTC.

In regard to this clone: Other DNA sequences within the sample encode an identical CDR3. The chain joins TRBV2 to TRBJ1-5; tentatively, D is TRBD1 (5 bases). The CDR3 is 14 amino acids. V gave up 2 bases and J gave up 2 bases, with 7 bases separating them. CDR1 is SNHLY, CDR2 FYNNEI, per germline. For the CDR3, the DNA is TGTGCCAGCAGTGAATCGACAGGCAATCAGCCCCAGCATTTT. The encoded protein is CASSESTGNQPQHF.

The J gene is TRBJ2-1, the V gene TRBV9, with D perhaps matching TRBD2 (6 bases). Germline CDR1 and CDR2: SGDLS and YYNGEE. V was clipped by 3 bases and J by 6 bases, with 13 bases between them. The CDR3 spans 14 residues. The CDR3 DNA follows: TGTGCCAGCAGCGCGTCTAGCGCCTTCAATGAGCAGTTCTTC. It encodes CASSASSAFNEQFF.

The DNA of the CDR3 is TGTGCCACCAGCAGCGGGAGGATCTACTCCTACAATGAGCAGTTCTTC. Translation gives CATSSGRIYSYNEQFF. This chain connects TRBV15 to TRBJ2-1; 7 bases line up with TRBD2. This CDR3 has 16 amino acids. Germline CDR1 LNHNV, CDR2 YYDKDF (reference sequence). V trimming: 3 bases; J trimming: 0 bases; junction bases outside the gene matches: 5.

This chain joins TRBV18 and TRBJ2-7, with TRBD2 matching 11 bases. Germline values: CDR1 KGHSH, CDR2 LQKENI. This CDR3 contains 15 residues. With V trimmed by 0 bases and J by 6 bases, 4 bases remained unmatched. CDR3 in DNA: TGTGCCAGCTCACCACCCGGGACTAGCGGAACCGAGCAGTACTTC. Its translation is CASSPPGTSGTEQYF.

This clone was recorded a few times. The rearrangement joins TRBV30 to TRBJ1-5; D is ambiguous. There are 13 residues in the CDR3. Germline-derived CDR1 and CDR2 are GTSNPN and SVGIG (reference sequence). V was shortened by 1 base and J by 5 bases, with 9 bases between the two germline ends. CDR3 coding DNA: TGTGCCTGGAGTGGTCAAAATTATCAGCCCCAGCATTTT. Amino acids: CAWSGQNYQPQHF.

V usage is TRBV10-3 and J usage is TRBJ1-2; the D is unclear. CDR3 length: 13 amino acids. Trimming took 9 bases from V and 4 from J, leaving 15 bases between them. The V gene's germline CDR1 is ENHRY and CDR2 SYGVKD. CDR3 loop: CAISSGLTYGYTF. Here the CDR3 DNA reads TGTGCCATATCTTCGGGTCTGACCTATGGCTACACCTTC.

The chain combines TRBV5-6 with TRBJ2-5; 7 positions match TRBD2. Germline V lookup: CDR1 SGHDT, CDR2 YYEEEE. The CDR3 spans 14 residues. Trimming at V came to 3 bases and at J to 2 bases, leaving 4 bases not matched to a gene. The CDR3: CASSSPGGQETQYF. The CDR3 region has the DNA TGTGCCAGCAGCTCCCCCGGGGGGCAAGAGACCCAGTACTTC.

J is TRBJ1-2 and V is TRBV6-5; TRBD1 aligns across 8 bases. The germline V gene encodes CDR1 MNHEY and CDR2 SVGAGI. The trim removed 5 bases at V and 2 bases at J, leaving 7 bases unmatched. The CDR3 is made up of 15 amino acids. The CDR3 DNA reads TGTGCCAGCAGTCCGGGACAGGCCCGAAACTATGGCTACACCTTC. It codes for CASSPGQARNYGYTF.

This sequence joins TRBV4-1 and TRBJ2-5; the match to TRBD1 covers 8 bases. The V segment lost 3 bases and the J segment 5 bases; nucleotides outside the gene matches: 8. The CDR3 totals 15 residues. Germline assignment: CDR1 MGHRA and CDR2 YSYEKL. The CDR3 loop reads CASSHSGTGAETQYF. CDR3 nucleotide sequence: TGCGCCAGCAGCCATTCCGGGACAGGAGCGGAGACCCAGTACTTC.